This TCR beta chain was profiled in a study of blood T cell repertoires in COVID-19. On the study more broadly: The United States, Italy and Spain provided the acute and convalescent COVID-19 samples. From T cells, B-cell-depleted T cells, or PBMCs came the material, which was cDNA or gDNA.

In the original workflow: From reference gene primer amplification, estimates of nucleated cell counts were derived. Assay used: immunoSEQ multiplex PCR; TCRdb lists only in-frame clones, some missing. The V and J calls and clone size come from that table; D and trimming were worked out from the DNA. The sample yields 250,000 to 300,000 clones, approximately 88% seen once. CDR1 is MDHEN, CDR2 SYDVKM, per germline. J was trimmed by 0 bases and V by 6 bases; bases with no gene match: 6. The CDR3 has 16 amino acids. The sequencing input was peripheral blood. This clonotype originated in a woman between 35 and 50 years old who had recovered from COVID-19. This sequence joins TRBV28 and TRBJ1-3; 9 bases align to TRBD1. For the CDR3, the DNA is TGTGCCAGCAGCGTTGGGGACAGGGTCTCTGGAAACACCATATATTTT. Its translation: CASSVGDRVSGNTIYF.